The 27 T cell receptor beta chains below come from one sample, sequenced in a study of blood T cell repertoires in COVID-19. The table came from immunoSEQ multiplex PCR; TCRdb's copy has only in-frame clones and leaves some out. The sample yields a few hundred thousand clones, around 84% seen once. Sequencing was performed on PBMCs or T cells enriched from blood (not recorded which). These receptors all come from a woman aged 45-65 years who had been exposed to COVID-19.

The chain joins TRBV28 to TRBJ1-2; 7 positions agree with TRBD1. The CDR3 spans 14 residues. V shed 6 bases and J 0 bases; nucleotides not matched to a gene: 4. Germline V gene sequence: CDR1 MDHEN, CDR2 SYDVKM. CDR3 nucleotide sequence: TGTGCCAGCAGCTGGGACAGTACTAACTATGGCTACACCTTC. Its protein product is CASSWDSTNYGYTF.

Here the CDR3 reads CASSLREEAFF. In DNA form, the CDR3 reads TGTGCCAGCAGCCTCCGGGAGGAAGCTTTCTTT. The V and J genes are TRBV5-6 and TRBJ1-1; D gene uncertain. CDR1 is SGHDT, CDR2 YYEEEE, per germline. Deletions cut 4 bases from V and 8 bases from J, with 9 bases between. The CDR3 totals 11 residues.

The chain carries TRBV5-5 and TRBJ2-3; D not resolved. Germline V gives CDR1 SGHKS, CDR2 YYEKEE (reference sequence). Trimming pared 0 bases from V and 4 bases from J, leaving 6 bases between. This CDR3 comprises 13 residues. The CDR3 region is CASSLGASDTQYF. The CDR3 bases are TGTGCCAGCAGCTTGGGGGCCTCAGATACGCAGTATTTT.

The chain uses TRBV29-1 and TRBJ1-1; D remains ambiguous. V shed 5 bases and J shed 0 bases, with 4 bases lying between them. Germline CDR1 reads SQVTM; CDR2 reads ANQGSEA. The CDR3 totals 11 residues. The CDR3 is CSVRVNTEAFF. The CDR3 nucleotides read TGCAGCGTTCGGGTGAACACTGAAGCTTTCTTT.

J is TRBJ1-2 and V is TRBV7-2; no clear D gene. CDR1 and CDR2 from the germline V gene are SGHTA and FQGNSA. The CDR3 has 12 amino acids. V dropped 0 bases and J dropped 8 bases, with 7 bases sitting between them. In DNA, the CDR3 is TGTGCCAGCAGCTTAGCCGGGTCCGGCTACACCTTC. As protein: CASSLAGSGYTF. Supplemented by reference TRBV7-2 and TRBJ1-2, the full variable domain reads GAGVSQSPSNKVTEKGKDVELRCDPISGHTALYWYRQSLGQGLEFLIYFQGNSAPDKSGLPSDRFSAERTGGSVSTLTIQRTQQEDSAVYLCASSLAGSGYTFGSGTRLTVV.

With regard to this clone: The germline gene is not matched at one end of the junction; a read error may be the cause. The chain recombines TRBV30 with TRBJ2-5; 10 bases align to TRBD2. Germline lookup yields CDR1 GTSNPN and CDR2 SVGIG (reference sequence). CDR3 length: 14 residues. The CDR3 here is CAWTGSGGRKTQYF. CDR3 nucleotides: TGTGCGTGGACGGGTAGCGGGGGGCGGAAGACCCAGTACTTC.

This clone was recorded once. CDR3 in amino acids: CASSIARSLYNEQFF. CDR3 DNA: TGTGCCAGTAGTATAGCCCGATCACTCTACAATGAGCAGTTCTTC. This chain joins TRBV19 and TRBJ2-1, with D unclear. CDR3 size: 15 residues. Germline CDR1 LNHDA, CDR2 SQIVND (reference sequence). Deletions cut 1 base from V and 3 bases from J, with 10 bases between.

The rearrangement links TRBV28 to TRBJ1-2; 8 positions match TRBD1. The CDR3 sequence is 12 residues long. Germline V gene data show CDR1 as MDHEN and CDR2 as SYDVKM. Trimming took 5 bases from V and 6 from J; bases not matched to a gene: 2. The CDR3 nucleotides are TGTGCCAGCAGTGGACAGGGAAATGGCTACACCTTC. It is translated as CASSGQGNGYTF.

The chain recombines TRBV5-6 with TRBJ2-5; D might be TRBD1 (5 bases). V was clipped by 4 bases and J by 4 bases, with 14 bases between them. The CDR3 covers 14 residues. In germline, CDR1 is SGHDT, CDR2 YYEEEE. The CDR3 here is CASSENLGVETQYF. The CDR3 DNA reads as TGTGCCAGCAGCGAGAACCTAGGGGTAGAGACCCAGTACTTC.

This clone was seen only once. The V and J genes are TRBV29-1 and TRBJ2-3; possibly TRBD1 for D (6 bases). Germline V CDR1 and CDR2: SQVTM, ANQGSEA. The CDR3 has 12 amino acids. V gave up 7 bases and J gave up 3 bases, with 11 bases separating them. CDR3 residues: CSATTGTDTQYF. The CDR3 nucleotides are TGCAGCGCTACTACAGGGACAGATACGCAGTATTTT.

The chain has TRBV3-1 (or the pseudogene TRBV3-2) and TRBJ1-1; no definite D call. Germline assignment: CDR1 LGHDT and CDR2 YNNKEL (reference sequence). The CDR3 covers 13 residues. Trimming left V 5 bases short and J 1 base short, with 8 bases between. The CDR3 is CASSFNWNTEAFF. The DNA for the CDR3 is TGTGCCAGCAGCTTCAACTGGAACACTGAAGCTTTCTTT.

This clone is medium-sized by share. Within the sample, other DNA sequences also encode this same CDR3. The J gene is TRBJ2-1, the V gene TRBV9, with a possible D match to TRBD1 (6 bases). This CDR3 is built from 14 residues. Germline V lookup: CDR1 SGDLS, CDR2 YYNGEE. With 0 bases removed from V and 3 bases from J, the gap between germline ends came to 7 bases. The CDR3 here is CASSVADSYNEQFF. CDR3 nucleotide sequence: TGTGCCAGCAGCGTAGCGGACAGCTACAATGAGCAGTTCTTC.

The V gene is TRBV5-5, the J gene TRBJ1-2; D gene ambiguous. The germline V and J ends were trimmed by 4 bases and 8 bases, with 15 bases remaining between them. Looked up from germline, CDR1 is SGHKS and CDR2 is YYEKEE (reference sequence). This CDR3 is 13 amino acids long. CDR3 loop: CASSLRLDGGYTF. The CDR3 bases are TGTGCCAGCAGCCTGAGGTTAGATGGCGGCTACACCTTC.

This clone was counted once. CDR3 in amino acids: CASSTLATSSYEQYF. The CDR3 nucleotides are TGTGCCAGCAGCACCTTAGCGACGAGCTCCTACGAGCAGTACTTC. This chain links TRBV11-2 with TRBJ2-7; weak D call: TRBD2 (5 bases). Trimming took off 5 bases at V and 0 bases at J, with 14 bases between the two ends. This CDR3 spans 15 amino acids. Germline V gene sequence: CDR1 SGHAT, CDR2 FQNNGV.

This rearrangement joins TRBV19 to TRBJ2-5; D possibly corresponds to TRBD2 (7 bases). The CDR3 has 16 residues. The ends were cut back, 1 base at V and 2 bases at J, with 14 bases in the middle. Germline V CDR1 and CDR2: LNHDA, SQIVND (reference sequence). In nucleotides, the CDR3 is TGTGCCAGTAGTATAGTTTGGGAGGGGGGTCAAGAGACCCAGTACTTC. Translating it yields CASSIVWEGGQETQYF.

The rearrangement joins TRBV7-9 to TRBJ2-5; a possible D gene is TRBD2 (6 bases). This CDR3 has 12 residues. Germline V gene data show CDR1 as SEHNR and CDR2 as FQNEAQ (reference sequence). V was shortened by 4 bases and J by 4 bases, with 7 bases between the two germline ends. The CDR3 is CASSWGVETQYF. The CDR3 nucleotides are TGTGCCAGCAGCTGGGGGGTAGAGACCCAGTACTTC.

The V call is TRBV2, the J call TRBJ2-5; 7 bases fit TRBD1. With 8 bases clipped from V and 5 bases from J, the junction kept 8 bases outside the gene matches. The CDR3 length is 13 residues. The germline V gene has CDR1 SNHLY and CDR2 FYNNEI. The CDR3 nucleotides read TGTGCCAGCCGACGGGCCAGGGGGGAGACCCAGTACTTC. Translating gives CASRRARGETQYF.

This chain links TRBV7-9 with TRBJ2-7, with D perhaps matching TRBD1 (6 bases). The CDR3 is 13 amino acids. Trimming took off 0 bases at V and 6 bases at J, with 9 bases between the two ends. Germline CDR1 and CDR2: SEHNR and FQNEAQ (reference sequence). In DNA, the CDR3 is TGTGCCAGCAGCTTAGCGCAGGGGATCGAGCAGTACTTC. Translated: CASSLAQGIEQYF.

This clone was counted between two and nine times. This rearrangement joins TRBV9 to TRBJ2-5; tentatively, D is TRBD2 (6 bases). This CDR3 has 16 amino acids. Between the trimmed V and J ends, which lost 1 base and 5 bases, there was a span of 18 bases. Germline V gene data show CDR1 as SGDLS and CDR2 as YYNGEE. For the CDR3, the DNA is TGTGCCAGCAGCGTAACTGCAGACAGCCGGGGGGAGACCCAGTACTTC. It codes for CASSVTADSRGETQYF.

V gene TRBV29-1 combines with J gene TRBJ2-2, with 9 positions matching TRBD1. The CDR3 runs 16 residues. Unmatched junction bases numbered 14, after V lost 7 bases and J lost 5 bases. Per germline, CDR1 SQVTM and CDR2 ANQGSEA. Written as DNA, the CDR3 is TGCAGCGCTTCGTACCCCGGGACAGGGTGGACCGGGGAGCTGTTTTTT. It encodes CSASYPGTGWTGELFF.

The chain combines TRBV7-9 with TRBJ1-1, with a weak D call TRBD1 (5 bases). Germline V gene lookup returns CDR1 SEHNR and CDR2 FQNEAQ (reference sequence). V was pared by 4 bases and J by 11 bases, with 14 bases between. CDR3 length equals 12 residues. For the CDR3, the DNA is TGTGCCAGCAGCTCCCCGGGGGTTTGGGCTTTCTTT. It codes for CASSSPGVWAFF.

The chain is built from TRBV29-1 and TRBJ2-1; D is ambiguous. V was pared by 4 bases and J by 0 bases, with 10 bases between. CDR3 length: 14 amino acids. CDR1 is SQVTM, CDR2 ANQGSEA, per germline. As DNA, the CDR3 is TGCAGCGTTGGCACAGCTATCTCCTACAATGAGCAGTTCTTC. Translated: CSVGTAISYNEQFF.

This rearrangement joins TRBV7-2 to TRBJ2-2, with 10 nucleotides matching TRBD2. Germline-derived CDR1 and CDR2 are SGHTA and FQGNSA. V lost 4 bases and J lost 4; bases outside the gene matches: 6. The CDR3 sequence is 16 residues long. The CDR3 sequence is CASSSPLAGVTGELFF. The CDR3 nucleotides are TGTGCCAGCAGCTCTCCCCTAGCGGGGGTCACCGGGGAGCTGTTTTTT.

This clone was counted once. Here the CDR3 DNA reads TGTGCCAGCAGTGACGGACTAGCGGGGGGGTTCGAGCAGTACTTC. Amino acid sequence: CASSDGLAGGFEQYF. The chain recombines TRBV6-1 with TRBJ2-7, with 15 bases identical to TRBD2. J gave up 6 bases and V 3 bases, and 3 bases lay outside the gene matches. The CDR3 sequence is 15 residues long. CDR1 is MNHNS and CDR2 is SASEGT in the germline V gene.

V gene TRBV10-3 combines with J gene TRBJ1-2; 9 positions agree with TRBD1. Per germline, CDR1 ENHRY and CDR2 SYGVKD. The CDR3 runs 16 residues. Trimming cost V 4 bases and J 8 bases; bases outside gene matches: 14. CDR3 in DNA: TGTGCCATCAGTGGGTGGTGGGACAGGGACCGAGTAGGCTACACCTTC. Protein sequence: CAISGWWDRDRVGYTF.

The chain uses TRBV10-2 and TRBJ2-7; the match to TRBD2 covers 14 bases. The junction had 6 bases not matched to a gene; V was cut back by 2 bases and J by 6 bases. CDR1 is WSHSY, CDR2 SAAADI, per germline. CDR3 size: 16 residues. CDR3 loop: CASSEAGLAGVSEQYF. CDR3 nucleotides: TGCGCCAGCAGTGAGGCGGGACTAGCGGGGGTGAGCGAGCAGTACTTC.

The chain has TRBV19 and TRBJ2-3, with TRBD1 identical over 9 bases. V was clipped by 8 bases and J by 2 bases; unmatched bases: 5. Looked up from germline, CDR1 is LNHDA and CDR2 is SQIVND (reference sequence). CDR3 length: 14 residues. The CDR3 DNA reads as TGTGCCAGTCTACAGGGGGCTAACACAGATACGCAGTATTTT. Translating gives CASLQGANTDTQYF.